This T cell receptor beta chain was retrieved from a study of cytomegalovirus exposure and HLA in healthy donors. Study as a whole: As released early, the data held roughly 85 million unique TCRs from HLA-typed donors. When 350 to 500 donors were genotyped, roughly 82% of them were found to fall in the Caucasian-associated ancestry cluster. Notes on the study in general: An observed cluster of highly shared sequence variants was recorded as a likely sequencing artifact.

J was trimmed by 0 bases and V by 0 bases; bases with no gene match: 13. The CDR3 runs to 20 residues. Germline CDR1 reads LGHNA; CDR2 reads YSLEER. Amplification used 60 Vbeta primers and 13 Jbeta primers. Repertoires were generated with immunoSEQ multiplex PCR, while TCRdb's copy carries only in-frame clones and drops some. The table shows roughly 100,000 clones, with about 70% occurring only once. About this clone itself: What it recognizes is unknown.

This rearrangement joins TRBV4-3 to TRBJ2-1; 8 nucleotides agree with TRBD2. The sequencing input was PBMCs. The receptor's source is a boy aged 5 to 17 in good health and CMV-seronegative. The CDR3 spells CASSQEVPGGAISSYNEQFF. The CDR3 DNA is TGCGCCAGCAGCCAAGAAGTGCCCGGGGGGGCTATAAGCTCCTACAATGAGCAGTTCTTC.